This T cell receptor beta chain was observed in a study of shared clonotypes between healthy human individuals. The data were produced by immunoSEQ multiplex PCR, yet TCRdb's version contains in-frame clones alone and is incomplete. Of over a million clones listed, about 98% are singletons. This CDR3 is 13 amino acids long. CDR1 and CDR2 (germline): LGHNA, YSLEER. Trimming removed 1 base from V and 7 bases from J, with 7 bases in between. This clone was recorded only once. Sequencing input: naive CD4+ T cells sorted from blood. The subset: CD45RA+ positively selected. The rearrangement links TRBV4-3 to TRBJ1-4; D is unresolved. The clonotype was recovered from a man younger than 45 in good health. CDR3 DNA: TGCGCCAGCAGCCAAGGTTTAGGTGAAAAACTGTTTTTT. Protein product: CASSQGLGEKLFF.